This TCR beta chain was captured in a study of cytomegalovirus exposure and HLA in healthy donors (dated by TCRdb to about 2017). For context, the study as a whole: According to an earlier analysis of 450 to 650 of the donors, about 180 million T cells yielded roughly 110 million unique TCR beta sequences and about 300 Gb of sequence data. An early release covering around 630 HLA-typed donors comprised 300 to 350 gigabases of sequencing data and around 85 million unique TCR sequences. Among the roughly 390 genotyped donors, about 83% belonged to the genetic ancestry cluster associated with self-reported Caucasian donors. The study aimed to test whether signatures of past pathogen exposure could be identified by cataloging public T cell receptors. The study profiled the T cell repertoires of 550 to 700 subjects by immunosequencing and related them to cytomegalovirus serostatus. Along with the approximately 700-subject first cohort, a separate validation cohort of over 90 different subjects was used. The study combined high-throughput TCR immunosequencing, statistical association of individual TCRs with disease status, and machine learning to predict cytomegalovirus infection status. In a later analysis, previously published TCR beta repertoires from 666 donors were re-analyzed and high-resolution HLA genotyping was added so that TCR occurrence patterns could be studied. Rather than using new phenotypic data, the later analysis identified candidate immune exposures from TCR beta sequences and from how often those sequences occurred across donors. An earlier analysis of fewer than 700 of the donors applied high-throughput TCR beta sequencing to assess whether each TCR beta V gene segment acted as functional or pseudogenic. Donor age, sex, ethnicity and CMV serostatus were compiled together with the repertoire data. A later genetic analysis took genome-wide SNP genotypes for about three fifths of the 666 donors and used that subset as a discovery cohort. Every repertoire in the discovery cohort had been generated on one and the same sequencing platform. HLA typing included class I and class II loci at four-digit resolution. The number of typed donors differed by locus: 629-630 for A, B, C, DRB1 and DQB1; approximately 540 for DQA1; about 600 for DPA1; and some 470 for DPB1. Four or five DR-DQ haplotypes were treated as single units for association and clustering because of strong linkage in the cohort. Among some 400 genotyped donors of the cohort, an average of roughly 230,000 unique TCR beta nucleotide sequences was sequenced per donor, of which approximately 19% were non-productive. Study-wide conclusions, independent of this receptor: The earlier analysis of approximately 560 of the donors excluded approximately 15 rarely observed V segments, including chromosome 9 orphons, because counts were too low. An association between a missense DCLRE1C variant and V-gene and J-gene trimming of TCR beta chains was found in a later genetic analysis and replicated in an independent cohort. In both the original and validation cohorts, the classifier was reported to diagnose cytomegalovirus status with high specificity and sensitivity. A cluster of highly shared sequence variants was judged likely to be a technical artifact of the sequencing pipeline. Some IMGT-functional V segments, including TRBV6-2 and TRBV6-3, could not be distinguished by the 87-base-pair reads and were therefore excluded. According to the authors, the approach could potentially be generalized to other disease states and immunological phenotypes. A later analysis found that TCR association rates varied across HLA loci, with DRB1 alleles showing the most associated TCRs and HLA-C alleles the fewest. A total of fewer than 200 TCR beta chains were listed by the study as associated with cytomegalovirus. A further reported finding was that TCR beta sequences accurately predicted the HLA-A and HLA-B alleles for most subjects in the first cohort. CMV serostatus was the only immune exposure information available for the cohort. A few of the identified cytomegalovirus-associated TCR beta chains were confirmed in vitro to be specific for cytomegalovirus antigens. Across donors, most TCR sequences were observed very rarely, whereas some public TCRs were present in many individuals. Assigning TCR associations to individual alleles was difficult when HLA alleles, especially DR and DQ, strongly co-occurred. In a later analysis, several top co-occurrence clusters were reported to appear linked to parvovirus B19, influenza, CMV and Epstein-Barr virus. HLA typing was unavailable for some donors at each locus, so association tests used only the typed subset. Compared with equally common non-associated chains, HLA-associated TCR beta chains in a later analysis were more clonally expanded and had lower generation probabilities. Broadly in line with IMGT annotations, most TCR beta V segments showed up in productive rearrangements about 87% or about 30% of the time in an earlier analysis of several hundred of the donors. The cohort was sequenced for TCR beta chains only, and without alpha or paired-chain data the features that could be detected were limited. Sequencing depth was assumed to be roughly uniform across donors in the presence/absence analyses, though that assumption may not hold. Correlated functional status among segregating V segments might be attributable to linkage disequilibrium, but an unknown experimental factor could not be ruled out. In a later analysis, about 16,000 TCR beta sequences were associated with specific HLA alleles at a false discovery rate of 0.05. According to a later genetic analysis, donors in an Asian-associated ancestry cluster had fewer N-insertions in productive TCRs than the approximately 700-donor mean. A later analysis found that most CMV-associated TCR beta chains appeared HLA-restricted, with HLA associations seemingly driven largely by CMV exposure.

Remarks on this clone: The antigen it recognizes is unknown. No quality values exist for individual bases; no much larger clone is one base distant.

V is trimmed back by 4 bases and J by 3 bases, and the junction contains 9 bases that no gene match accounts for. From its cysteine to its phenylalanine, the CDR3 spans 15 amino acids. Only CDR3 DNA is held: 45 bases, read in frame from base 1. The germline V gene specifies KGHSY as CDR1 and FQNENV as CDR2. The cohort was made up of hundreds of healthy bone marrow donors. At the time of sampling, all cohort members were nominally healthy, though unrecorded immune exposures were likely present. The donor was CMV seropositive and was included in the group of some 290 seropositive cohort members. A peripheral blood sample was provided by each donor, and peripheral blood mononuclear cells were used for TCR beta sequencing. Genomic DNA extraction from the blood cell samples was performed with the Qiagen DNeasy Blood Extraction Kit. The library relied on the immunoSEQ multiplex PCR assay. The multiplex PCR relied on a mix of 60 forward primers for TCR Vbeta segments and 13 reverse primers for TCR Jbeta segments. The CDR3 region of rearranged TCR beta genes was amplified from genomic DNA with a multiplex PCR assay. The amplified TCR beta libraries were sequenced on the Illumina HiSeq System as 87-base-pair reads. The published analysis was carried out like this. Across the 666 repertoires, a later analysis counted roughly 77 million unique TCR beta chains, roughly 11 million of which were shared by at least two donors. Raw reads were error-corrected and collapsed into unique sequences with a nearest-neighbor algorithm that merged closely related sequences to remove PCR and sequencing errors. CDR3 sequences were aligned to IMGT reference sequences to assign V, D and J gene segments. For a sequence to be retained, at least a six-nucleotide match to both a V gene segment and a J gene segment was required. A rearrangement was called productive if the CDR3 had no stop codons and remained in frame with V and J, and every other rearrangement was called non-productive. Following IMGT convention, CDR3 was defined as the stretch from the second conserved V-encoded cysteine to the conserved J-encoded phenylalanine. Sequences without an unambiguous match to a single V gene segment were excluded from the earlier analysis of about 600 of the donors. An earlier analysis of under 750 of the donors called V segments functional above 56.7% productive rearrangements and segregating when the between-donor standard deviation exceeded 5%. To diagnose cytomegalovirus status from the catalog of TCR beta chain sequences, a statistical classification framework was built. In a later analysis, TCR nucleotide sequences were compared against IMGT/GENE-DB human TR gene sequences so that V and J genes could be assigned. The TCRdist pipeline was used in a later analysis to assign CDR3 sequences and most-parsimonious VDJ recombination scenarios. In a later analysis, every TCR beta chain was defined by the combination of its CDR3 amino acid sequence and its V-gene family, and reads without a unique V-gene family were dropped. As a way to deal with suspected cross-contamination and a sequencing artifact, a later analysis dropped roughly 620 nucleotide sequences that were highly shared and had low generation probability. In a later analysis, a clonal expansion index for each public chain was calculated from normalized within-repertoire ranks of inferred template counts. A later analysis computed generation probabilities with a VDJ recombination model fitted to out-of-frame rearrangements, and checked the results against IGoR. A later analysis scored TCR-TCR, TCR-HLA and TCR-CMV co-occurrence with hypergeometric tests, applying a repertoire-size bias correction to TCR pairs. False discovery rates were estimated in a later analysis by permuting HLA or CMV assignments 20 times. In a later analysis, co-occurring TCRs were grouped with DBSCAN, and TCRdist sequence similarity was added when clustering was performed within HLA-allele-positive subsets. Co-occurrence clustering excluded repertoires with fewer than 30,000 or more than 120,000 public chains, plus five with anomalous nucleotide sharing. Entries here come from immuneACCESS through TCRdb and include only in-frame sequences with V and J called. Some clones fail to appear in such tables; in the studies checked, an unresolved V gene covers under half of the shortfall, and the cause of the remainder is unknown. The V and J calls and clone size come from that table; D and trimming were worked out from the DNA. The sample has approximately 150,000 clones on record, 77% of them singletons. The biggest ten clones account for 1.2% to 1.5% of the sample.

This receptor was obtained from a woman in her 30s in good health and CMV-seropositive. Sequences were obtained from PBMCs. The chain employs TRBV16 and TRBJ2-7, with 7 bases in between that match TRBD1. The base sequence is TGTGCCAGCAGCCGTTGGGACAGCAGGATCTACGAGCAGTACTTC. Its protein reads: CASSRWDSRIYEQYF. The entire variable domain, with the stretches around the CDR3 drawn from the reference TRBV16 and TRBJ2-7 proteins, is GEEVAQTPKHLVRGEGQKAKLYCAPIKGHSYVFWYQQVLKNEFKFLISFQNENVFDETGMPKERFSAKCLPNSPCSLEIQATKLEDSAVYFCASSRWDSRIYEQYFGPGTRLTVT.